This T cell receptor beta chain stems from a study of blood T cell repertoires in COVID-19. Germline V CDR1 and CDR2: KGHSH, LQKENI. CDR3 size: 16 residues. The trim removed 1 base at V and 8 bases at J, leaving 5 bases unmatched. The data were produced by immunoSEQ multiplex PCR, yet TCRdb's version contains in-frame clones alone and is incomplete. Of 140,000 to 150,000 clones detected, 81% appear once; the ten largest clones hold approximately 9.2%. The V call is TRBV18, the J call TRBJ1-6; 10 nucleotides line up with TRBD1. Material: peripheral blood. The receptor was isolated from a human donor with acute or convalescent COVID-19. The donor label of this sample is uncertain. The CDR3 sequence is CASSPRGDRGHSPLHF. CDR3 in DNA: TGTGCCAGCTCACCACGGGGGGACAGGGGCCATTCACCCCTCCACTTT.